The 28 T cell receptor beta chains reported below all come from one sample, sequenced in a study of OX40 agonist ivuxolimab in advanced cancers. This table comes from immunoSEQ multiplex PCR, and its TCRdb copy is limited to in-frame clones, with some not included. The data show 55,000 to 70,000 clones, roughly 80% seen once. The input for sequencing was CD4+ or CD8+ T cells sorted from blood, taken in a trial of the OX40 agonist ivuxolimab. These TCRs come from an adult with an advanced solid tumor such as melanoma, head and neck, liver or kidney cancer.

The chain joins TRBV18 to TRBJ1-2; 7 positions match TRBD1. V gave up 0 bases and J gave up 4 bases; unmatched junction bases: 2. Germline lookup yields CDR1 KGHSH and CDR2 LQKENI. CDR3 length: 14 amino acids. CDR3 amino acids: CASSPPGQSYGYTF. CDR3 bases: TGTGCCAGCTCACCACCGGGACAGAGCTATGGCTACACCTTC.

This chain uses TRBV7-8 with TRBJ2-5; TRBD2 agrees at 7 bases. The V and J ends lost 1 base and 8 bases, in that order; junction bases with no gene match: 13. The CDR3 has 16 amino acids. The germline V gene encodes CDR1 SGHVS and CDR2 FQNEAQ. CDR3 amino acids: CASSLVSGRTKGTQYF. In nucleotides, the CDR3 is TGTGCCAGCAGCTTAGTTTCCGGGAGGACCAAGGGAACCCAGTACTTC. The full variable domain, with the rest looked up from reference TRBV7-8 and TRBJ2-5, is GAGVSQSPRYKVAKRGQDVALRCDPISGHVSLFWYQQALGQGPEFLTYFQNEAQLDKSGLPSDRFFAERPEGSVSTLKIQRTQQEDSAVYLCASSLVSGRTKGTQYFGPGTRLLVL.

At least ten counts were recorded for this clone. The chain is built from TRBV9 and TRBJ2-5; perhaps TRBD1 as D (7 bases). Trimming removed 0 bases at V and 5 bases at J, with 17 bases between. There are 16 residues in the CDR3. The germline V gene has CDR1 SGDLS and CDR2 YYNGEE. The CDR3 protein is CASSVGQGGLFETQYF. CDR3 nucleotides: TGTGCCAGCAGCGTAGGCCAGGGGGGCCTATTCGAGACCCAGTACTTC. Combining the CDR3 with reference TRBV9 and TRBJ2-5 gives the whole variable domain DSGVTQTPKHLITATGQRVTLRCSPRSGDLSVYWYQQSLDQGLQFLIQYYNGEERAKGNILERFSAQQFPDLHSELNLSSLELGDSALYFCASSVGQGGLFETQYFGPGTRLLVL.

The chain couples TRBV7-9 to TRBJ1-1; D unclear. This CDR3 comprises 12 residues. Trimming cost V 5 bases and J 7 bases, with 11 bases left between them. Germline lookup yields CDR1 SEHNR and CDR2 FQNEAQ (reference sequence). Here the CDR3 DNA reads TGTGCCAGCAGCCCGCTCGACGGTGAAGCTTTCTTT. Residues: CASSPLDGEAFF.

In its sample, this clone is medium-sized. This chain connects TRBV7-2 to TRBJ1-5, with D possibly TRBD1 on 5 matching bases. The CDR3 is 15 residues long. Germline CDR1 SGHTA, CDR2 FQGNSA. V shed 5 bases and J shed 0 bases, with 11 bases lying between them. The DNA for the CDR3 is TGTGCCAGCAGCCCTACGGGGCTTAGCAATCAGCCCCAGCATTTT. Residues: CASSPTGLSNQPQHF.

The rearrangement links TRBV6-1 to TRBJ1-5, with D unresolved. The CDR3 length is 14 residues. Germline CDR1 MNHNS, CDR2 SASEGT. Trimming removed 7 bases at V and 2 bases at J, with 12 bases between. The CDR3 here is CASMWAKGNQPQHF. The CDR3 DNA reads TGTGCCAGCATGTGGGCTAAGGGCAATCAGCCCCAGCATTTT.

The rearrangement joins TRBV2 to TRBJ1-1; D remains unclear. This CDR3 has 15 amino acids. V gave up 4 bases and J gave up 1 base, with 13 bases separating them. Looked up from germline, CDR1 is SNHLY and CDR2 is FYNNEI. The CDR3 reads CASSARPIANTEAFF. CDR3 DNA sequence: TGTGCCAGCAGTGCCCGACCGATAGCGAACACTGAAGCTTTCTTT. Based on the CDR3 plus reference TRBV2 and TRBJ1-1, the full variable domain is EPEVTQTPSHQVTQMGQEVILRCVPISNHLYFYWYRQILGQKVEFLVSFYNNEISEKSEIFDDQFSVERPDGSNFTLKIRSTKLEDSAMYFCASSARPIANTEAFFGQGTRLTVV.

The chain recombines TRBV5-4 with TRBJ2-3; a weak D match, TRBD2 (6 bases). V gave up 4 bases and J gave up 2 bases, with 14 bases separating them. The germline CDR1 and CDR2 sequences are SGHNT and YYREEE (reference sequence). The CDR3 covers 15 residues. CDR3 amino acids: CASSPRDSHTDTQYF. In DNA, the CDR3 is TGTGCCAGCAGCCCCAGGGACTCCCACACAGATACGCAGTATTTT.

The rearrangement links TRBV7-2 to TRBJ2-3, with D maybe TRBD2 (6 bases). The germline V gene encodes CDR1 SGHTA and CDR2 FQGNSA. Trimming pared 5 bases from V and 3 bases from J, leaving 21 bases between. The CDR3 has 17 amino acids. CDR3 region: CASSPNQAGGATDTQYF. In nucleotides, the CDR3 is TGTGCCAGCAGCCCAAACCAAGCCGGGGGAGCTACAGATACGCAGTATTTT.

V and J are TRBV7-6 and TRBJ1-1; possible D gene TRBD1, 5 bases. The length of the CDR3 is 13 residues. Germline CDR1 is SGHVS and CDR2 is FNYEAQ. V was shortened by 6 bases and J by 1 base, with 9 bases between the two germline ends. The CDR3 spells CASSAQENTEAFF. CDR3 nucleotide sequence: TGTGCCAGCAGTGCACAGGAGAACACTGAAGCTTTCTTT.

V gene TRBV7-2 combines with J gene TRBJ1-5; 9 bases agree with TRBD1. The ends lost 1 base at V and 6 bases at J; junction bases unmatched: 7. This CDR3 is 16 amino acids long. Germline V gives CDR1 SGHTA, CDR2 FQGNSA. The CDR3 loop is CASSLVSGTGTQPQHF. The CDR3 DNA reads as TGTGCCAGCAGCTTAGTCTCCGGGACAGGGACTCAGCCCCAGCATTTT.

This clone came up a few times. The chain has TRBV13 and TRBJ1-6; 10 positions agree with TRBD1. The CDR3 length is 16 residues. Trimming cost V 6 bases and J 5 bases; bases outside gene matches: 7. Germline-derived CDR1 and CDR2 are PRHDT and FYEKMQ (reference sequence). CDR3 coding DNA: TGTGCCAGCAGTCCGACAGGGGGCTCGAATAATTCACCCCTCCACTTT. Protein sequence: CASSPTGGSNNSPLHF. The full variable domain, completed using reference TRBV13 and TRBJ1-6, is AAGVIQSPRHLIKEKRETATLKCYPIPRHDTVYWYQQGPGQDPQFLISFYEKMQSDKGSIPDRFSAQQFSDYHSELNMSSLELGDSALYFCASSPTGGSNNSPLHFGNGTRLTVT.

This chain uses TRBV6-1 with TRBJ2-7, with TRBD1 matching 8 bases. Looked up from germline, CDR1 is MNHNS and CDR2 is SASEGT. J lost 7 bases, V lost 6 bases, and 14 bases had no gene match. The CDR3 covers 15 residues. The CDR3 spells CASRLGAAGGWEQYF. CDR3 DNA sequence: TGTGCCAGCAGGCTCGGTGCGGCAGGGGGCTGGGAGCAGTACTTC.

This chain joins TRBV5-1 and TRBJ2-1; D assignment may be TRBD1 or TRBD2 (5 bases each). The CDR3 loop spans 14 amino acids. Germline V gives CDR1 SGHRS, CDR2 YFSETQ. The V and J ends lost 2 bases and 5 bases respectively, with 11 bases between them. CDR3 sequence reads: CASSFSGADNEQFF. The CDR3, as DNA: TGCGCCAGCAGCTTTTCCGGGGCCGACAATGAGCAGTTCTTC.

The rearrangement uses TRBV19 and TRBJ1-3, with 8 bases identical to TRBD1. CDR3 size: 17 residues. The V and J ends lost 11 bases and 2 bases, in that order; junction bases with no gene match: 17. Germline loops: CDR1 LNHDA, CDR2 SQIVND (reference sequence). DNA of the CDR3: TGTGCCGACAGCCTCCCCTCGGACAGGGAGGCTGGAAACACCATATATTTT. It is translated as CADSLPSDREAGNTIYF.

This chain joins TRBV5-5 and TRBJ2-7; D is unresolved. CDR1 is SGHKS and CDR2 is YYEKEE in the germline V gene (reference sequence). The V end lost 4 bases, the J end lost 2 bases, and 7 bases lay between the germline ends. This CDR3 comprises 12 residues. CDR3 nucleotides: TGTGCCAGCAGCAAACAAACCTACGAGCAGTACTTC. Translating gives CASSKQTYEQYF.

The genes are TRBV5-1 and TRBJ1-4; D not certain. The germline gives CDR1 SGHRS, CDR2 YFSETQ. The CDR3 extends over 13 amino acids. V lost 0 bases to trimming and J lost 8 bases, with 8 bases between them. The CDR3 DNA follows: TGCGCCAGCAGCTTGGAGGCCAAGGAAAAACTGTTTTTT. It yields the protein CASSLEAKEKLFF.

J is TRBJ1-2 and V is TRBV30; no reliable D call. Germline CDR1 reads GTSNPN; CDR2 reads SVGIG (reference sequence). This CDR3 is built from 12 residues. The V end was cut by 2 bases, the J end by 8 bases, with 12 bases between. This CDR3 reads CAWSKNRWGYTF. The CDR3 DNA follows: TGTGCCTGGAGTAAAAATCGATGGGGCTACACCTTC.

This clone has just one count. This chain joins TRBV5-1 and TRBJ1-4; 10 nucleotides line up with TRBD1. Unmatched junction bases numbered 11, after V lost 4 bases and J lost 8 bases. Germline CDR1 reads SGHRS; CDR2 reads YFSETQ. The CDR3 consists of 16 residues. Here the CDR3 reads CASSPRTGGGGEKLFF. The CDR3 DNA follows: TGCGCCAGCAGCCCCCGGACAGGGGGAGGTGGGGAAAAACTGTTTTTT.

The rearrangement joins TRBV7-3 to TRBJ2-3; D might be TRBD2 (6 bases). Germline lookup yields CDR1 SGHTA and CDR2 FQGTGA. This CDR3 comprises 16 residues. The V end was cut by 0 bases, the J end by 2 bases, with 12 bases between. CDR3: CASSLTGGLSTDTQYF. The CDR3 DNA reads TGTGCCAGCAGCTTAACGGGGGGACTTTCCACAGATACGCAGTATTTT.

The chain couples TRBV21-1 to TRBJ1-1. TRBV21-1 is deemed a pseudogene. This CDR3 is 15 amino acids long. In DNA form, the CDR3 reads TGTGCCAGCAGCAAAGGAGGAAGGGTAGGCACTGAAGCTTTCTTT. This codes for CASSKGGRVGTEAFF.

The table lists this clone with a few counts. V usage is TRBV5-1 and J usage is TRBJ2-2; D gene unclear. With 0 bases removed from V and 6 bases from J, the gap between germline ends came to 9 bases. The CDR3 consists of 14 residues. The V gene's germline CDR1 is SGHRS and CDR2 YFSETQ. DNA for the CDR3: TGCGCCAGCAGCTTGGATAATAGGGCCGGGGAGCTGTTTTTT. Protein sequence: CASSLDNRAGELFF.

This CDR3 reads CAGRLGRTRLRGGYTF. CDR3 DNA sequence: TGCGCCGGACGGTTAGGGAGGACCAGGTTAAGGGGAGGCTACACCTTC. The J gene is TRBJ1-2, the V gene TRBV10-1, with D tentatively TRBD1 (5 bases). This CDR3 is 16 amino acids long. Germline loops: CDR1 WNHNN, CDR2 SYGVQD (reference sequence). V gave up 11 bases and J gave up 8 bases, with 30 bases separating them.

This clone turned up a few times. This chain connects TRBV7-2 to TRBJ1-4; D gene uncertain. V lost 0 bases to trimming and J lost 5 bases, with 10 bases between them. The CDR3 extends over 15 amino acids. The germline V gene has CDR1 SGHTA and CDR2 FQGNSA. CDR3 coding DNA: TGTGCCAGCAGCTTAGCCGGAGTTTCCAATGAAAAACTGTTTTTT. Its translation: CASSLAGVSNEKLFF.

The chain joins TRBV29-1 to TRBJ2-6, with 7 positions matching TRBD1. V shed 7 bases and J 1 base; nucleotides not matched to a gene: 13. This CDR3 is 17 amino acids long. Germline V gives CDR1 SQVTM, CDR2 ANQGSEA. Here the CDR3 reads CSAMDRSSRSGANVLTF. The CDR3 nucleotides read TGCAGCGCGATGGACAGGTCTTCCCGTTCTGGGGCCAACGTCCTGACTTTC.

This rearrangement joins TRBV25-1 to TRBJ2-4; the D gene is possibly TRBD1 (5 bases). This CDR3 is built from 14 residues. The V gene lost 2 bases and the J gene lost 8 bases, with 13 bases spanning the gap. CDR1 and CDR2 (germline): MGHDK, SYGVNS. Here the CDR3 reads CASSEGVRVDIQYF. The CDR3 nucleotides are TGTGCCAGCAGTGAAGGGGTCAGGGTGGACATTCAGTACTTC. Based on the CDR3 plus reference TRBV25-1 and TRBJ2-4, the full variable domain is EADIYQTPRYLVIGTGKKITLECSQTMGHDKMYWYQQDPGMELHLIHYSYGVNSTEKGDLSSESTVSRIRTEHFPLTLESARPSHTSQYLCASSEGVRVDIQYFGAGTRLSVL.

A single count supports this clone. This rearrangement joins TRBV19 to TRBJ1-5; TRBD1 is a possible D gene (5 bases). V lost 1 base and J 6 bases, leaving 7 bases between the germline ends. The CDR3 contains 13 residues. Germline V gene sequence: CDR1 LNHDA, CDR2 SQIVND (reference sequence). This chain's CDR3 is CASSIAGFQPQHF. CDR3 nucleotides: TGTGCCAGTAGTATAGCAGGGTTTCAGCCCCAGCATTTT.

The chain employs TRBV2 and TRBJ2-5; 9 bases are shared with TRBD2. V lost 7 bases to trimming and J lost 2 bases; unmatched junction nucleotides: 11. Germline lookup yields CDR1 SNHLY and CDR2 FYNNEI. The CDR3 totals 16 residues. The CDR3 DNA reads as TGTGCCAGCACCCCGTACCCTAGCGGGGTACAAGAGACCCAGTACTTC. Translated, it gives CASTPYPSGVQETQYF. The full variable domain, rest sourced from reference TRBV2 and TRBJ2-5, is EPEVTQTPSHQVTQMGQEVILRCVPISNHLYFYWYRQILGQKVEFLVSFYNNEISEKSEIFDDQFSVERPDGSNFTLKIRSTKLEDSAMYFCASTPYPSGVQETQYFGPGTRLLVL.